These T cell receptor beta chains were read from a single sample in a study of T-cell reconstitution after alpha-beta-depleted transplantation in children. TCRdb re-called the PCR reads through MiXCR, storing one row per CDR3 protein. The sample lists 80,000 or so distinct CDR3 sequences; 13% to 15% were seen once. Source: PBMCs, mostly from graft donor cells, taken 180 days after TCRalphabeta/CD19-depleted stem cell transplant. The receptors derive from a male patient aged 2-15 years who had a stem cell transplant for acute lymphoblastic leukemia, so the T cells may come from the graft donor. Each CDR3 is given with its conserved first and last residue.

TRBJ2-7,TRBV3-1,CASSQEPVSYEQYF
TRBJ2-6,TRBV29-1,CSAPSPGRGANVLTF
TRBJ2-1,TRBV29-1,CSVEGTSGRARYNEQFF
TRBJ2-1,TRBV24-1,CATSPSPVLGSYNEQFF
TRBJ2-3,TRBV5-4,CASSFGNRGPLLSSTDTQYF
TRBJ2-7,TRBV7-2,CASSLRQTYFYEQYF
TRBJ1-2,TRBV7-9,CASSLGLTRPGYTF
TRBJ2-7,TRBV7-2,CASSLELAAPDQQYF
TRBJ2-2,TRBV24-1,CATSERENTGELFF
TRBJ1-2,TRBV5-1,CASSRQANYGYTF
TRBJ2-7,TRBV5-1,CASSLGPAYEQYF
TRBJ2-3,TRBV5-1,CASSFAVVQRDTQYF
TRBJ2-6,TRBV20-1,CSAFRDRVWINVLTF
TRBJ2-3,TRBV24-1,CATSAPGQAYTQYF
TRBJ2-7,TRBV6-1,CASSEARTSGYYEQYF
TRBJ2-7,TRBV9,CASSVSGTAVNEQYF
TRBJ2-5,TRBV4-1,CASSQSTGTQETQYF
TRBJ1-1,TRBV6-5,CASSYRGAEAFF
TRBJ2-1,TRBV20-1,CSARDLREGPNEQFF
TRBJ1-1,TRBV4-2,CASSQGGKNTEAFF
TRBJ2-7,TRBV4-2,CASSQGGGSYEQYF
TRBJ1-1,TRBV9,CASSAPGYRERAFF
TRBJ2-5,TRBV4-3,CASSQDGTSGDQETQYF
TRBJ2-7,TRBV7-2,CASSPGSPYEQYF
TRBJ2-6,TRBV18,CASSSKTVPSGANVLTF
TRBJ2-1,TRBV6-4,CASSVSGNYNEQFF
TRBJ1-2,TRBV20-1,CSASRDRVYYGYTF
TRBJ2-5,TRBV5-1,CASSRRTGDKETQYF